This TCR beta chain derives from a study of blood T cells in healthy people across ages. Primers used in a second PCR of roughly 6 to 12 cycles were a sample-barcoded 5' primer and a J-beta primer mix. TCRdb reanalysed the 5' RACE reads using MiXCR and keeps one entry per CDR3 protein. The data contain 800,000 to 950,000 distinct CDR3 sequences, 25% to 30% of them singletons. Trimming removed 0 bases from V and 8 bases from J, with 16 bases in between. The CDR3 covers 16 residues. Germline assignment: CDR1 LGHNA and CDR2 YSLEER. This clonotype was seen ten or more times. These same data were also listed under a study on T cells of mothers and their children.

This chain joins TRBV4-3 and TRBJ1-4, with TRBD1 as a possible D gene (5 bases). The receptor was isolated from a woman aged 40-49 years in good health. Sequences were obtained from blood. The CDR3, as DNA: TGCGCCAGCAGCCAAGAAGTGTACGGGGCGGGCGAAAAACTGTTTTTT. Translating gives CASSQEVYGAGEKLFF.